These T cell receptor beta chains were read from a single sample in a study of blood T cell repertoires in COVID-19. Clones were sequenced by immunoSEQ multiplex PCR, and TCRdb holds only the in-frame ones, with some missing. Of about 160,000 clones listed, around 75% are singletons. The sample comprised peripheral blood. Receptor source: a woman of 80 years or more with acute or convalescent COVID-19. CDR3s include the opening cysteine and the closing phenylalanine or tryptophan. The D gene is left open where the match is weak. A clone size is listed for some rows: how often the clone was seen (once, few, many), or a class if it is expanded.

>-|TRBJ2-7|-|TRBV18
TGTGCCAGCTCACCAAACTCCGCCTACGAGCAGTACTTC
CASSPNSAYEQYF
>few|TRBJ1-1|-|TRBV4-1
TGCGCCAGCAGCCAAGATGGGCGGAGGTTGAACACTGAAGCTTTCTTT
CASSQDGRRLNTEAFF
>-|TRBJ1-1|-|TRBV6-2/TRBV6-3
TGTGCCAGCAGTCCCGGGGGTGAAGCTTTCTTT
CASSPGGEAFF
>few|TRBJ2-3|-|TRBV2
TGTGCCAGCACAGGGCGAATCACAGATACGCAGTATTTT
CASTGRITDTQYF
>-|TRBJ2-5|-|TRBV14
TGTGCCAGCAGCCAAGGTAGAGGCGAGACCCAGTACTTC
CASSQGRGETQYF
>-|TRBJ1-1|-|TRBV19
TGTGCCAGTAGTATACGGGATTGGGGGCAACACACTGAAGCTTTCTTT
CASSIRDWGQHTEAFF
>-|TRBJ1-1|TRBD1|TRBV6-5
TGTGCCAGCAGTTACGGCCTCAGTGGACAGGGGGCCGAAGCTTTCTTT
CASSYGLSGQGAEAFF
>-|TRBJ2-7|TRBD2|TRBV6-5
TGTGCCAGCAGTTACTCGATTGGGCTAGCGGGAGTCGAGCAGTACTTC
CASSYSIGLAGVEQYF
>-|TRBJ2-3|-|TRBV7-2
TGTGCCAGCAGCCTACAGGGCACAACTGGATCAGATACGCAGTATTTT
CASSLQGTTGSDTQYF
>few|TRBJ2-1|TRBD1|TRBV6-5
TGTGCCAGCAGTCAAAGACAGGGGGTTAGCAATGAGCAGTTCTTC
CASSQRQGVSNEQFF
>few|TRBJ1-4|-|TRBV5-1
TGCGCCAGCAGCCTAACACAGGGCCCTAATGAAAAACTGTTTTTT
CASSLTQGPNEKLFF
>-|TRBJ1-5|TRBD1|TRBV27
TGTGCCAGCAGTTTACAGGGGGGCGTTCAGCCCCAGCATTTT
CASSLQGGVQPQHF
>few|TRBJ2-3|-|TRBV19
TGTGCCAGTAGTATTCCCGGGGGTACCGCAGATACGCAGTATTTT
CASSIPGGTADTQYF
>few|TRBJ2-7|-|TRBV6-6
TGTGCCAGCAGTTATGATAACTCGCGATACGAGCAGTACTTC
CASSYDNSRYEQYF
>few|TRBJ2-7|TRBD2|TRBV28
TGTGCCACTAGTGCTAGCGGGAGGCCGAGGGAGCAGTACTTC
CATSASGRPREQYF
>few|TRBJ1-6|TRBD1|TRBV7-9
TGTGCCAGCAGCTTGGGACAGGGGTTTCGTAATTCACCCCTCCACTTT
CASSLGQGFRNSPLHF
>-|TRBJ2-1|TRBD2|TRBV18
TGTGCCAGCTCACTTCCTAGCGGGGGATCATACAATGAGCAGTTCTTC
CASSLPSGGSYNEQFF
>-|TRBJ2-7|-|TRBV7-9
TGTGCCAGCAGCTTAGAGGTGGGGCAAGGCGAGCAGTACTTC
CASSLEVGQGEQYF
>-|TRBJ1-3|TRBD1|TRBV28
TGTGCCAGCAGTCCCCCCGGGACAGGGGGCACCGGAAACACCATATATTTT
CASSPPGTGGTGNTIYF
>-|TRBJ2-3|-|TRBV5-1
TGCGCCAGCAATTCACGAACGGGGACAGATACGCAGTATTTT
CASNSRTGTDTQYF
>-|TRBJ1-5|TRBD1|TRBV18
TGTGCCAGCTCCCCTCCGGACAGGAATCAGCCCCAGCATTTT
CASSPPDRNQPQHF
>few|TRBJ1-5|TRBD1|TRBV24-1
TGTGCCACCAGCCCCGGACAGGGCCGAGGTAATCAGCCCCAGCATTTT
CATSPGQGRGNQPQHF
>-|TRBJ1-6|-|TRBV28
TGTGCCAGCAGTTGGGGGGGCTTAGGGAATTCACCCCTCCACTTT
CASSWGGLGNSPLHF
>once|TRBJ1-5|TRBD1|TRBV5-4
TGTGCCAGCAGCATTGGGACAGGGGGAGATCAGCCCCAGCATTTT
CASSIGTGGDQPQHF
>-|TRBJ2-4|-|TRBV7-9
TGTGCCAGCAGTCAACAGGGAGTCAAAAACATTCAGTACTTC
CASSQQGVKNIQYF
>-|TRBJ1-5|TRBD1|TRBV5-6
TGTGCCAGCAGCCCAGGGGGTGGGGACGGACAGCCCCAGCATTTT
CASSPGGGDGQPQHF
>-|TRBJ2-7|TRBD2|TRBV5-4
TGTGCCAGCAGCTTCGGCGCGGGAGGGGTTGGCGAGCAGTACTTC
CASSFGAGGVGEQYF
>-|TRBJ2-1|TRBD1|TRBV7-9
TGTGCCAGCAGACCTCCGGGACAGGGTTCCCACAATGAGCAGTTCTTC
CASRPPGQGSHNEQFF
>few|TRBJ1-1|-|TRBV28
TGTGCCAGCAGTCCTGCTAGACAGGCAGGAGCTGAAGCTTTCTTT
CASSPARQAGAEAFF